Listed below are T cell receptor beta chains from one sample, sequenced in a study of blood T cell repertoires in COVID-19. Profiling relied on immunoSEQ multiplex PCR, and the TCRdb table lists in-frame clones only, not all of them. The sample shows under 200,000 clones, approximately 85% of them seen only once. Sequencing used peripheral blood. Receptors were obtained from a woman aged 80 or over with COVID-19, enrolled during active disease. The CDR3 runs from the conserved cysteine through the conserved F or W. Fields, in order: D gene, clone size, V gene, J gene, CDR3 DNA, CDR3 protein. D genes are given only for firm matches. Clone size appears in some rows only: once, few, many, or a class for an expanded clone.

TRBD1	once	TRBV5-4	TRBJ1-6	TGTGCCAGCAGCGCCGGACAGGGTCGAAATTCACCCCTCCACTTT	CASSAGQGRNSPLHF
TRBD2	.	TRBV30	TRBJ2-2	TGTGCCTGGGAGCACCCGGGAGGGCCTAGCGGGGAGCTGTTTTTT	CAWEHPGGPSGELFF
TRBD1	.	TRBV2	TRBJ2-2	TGTGCCAGCAGACCAAGACAGGGACCGAACACCGGGGAGCTGTTTTTT	CASRPRQGPNTGELFF
.	.	TRBV7-2	TRBJ1-4	TGTGCCAGCAGCCTCCGACTGAGGGGGGAAAAACTGTTTTTT	CASSLRLRGEKLFF
TRBD1	.	TRBV27	TRBJ1-5	TGTGCCAGCTCCGGGACAGGGGGCAATCAGCCCCAGCATTTT	CASSGTGGNQPQHF
TRBD1	.	TRBV11-2	TRBJ1-3	TGTGCCAGCAGCCCCCTGGGCAGGGGGTCTGGAAACACCATATATTTT	CASSPLGRGSGNTIYF
TRBD1	.	TRBV10-3	TRBJ1-1	TGTGCCATCAGCACGACAGGGGGTGACACTGAAGCTTTCTTT	CAISTTGGDTEAFF
TRBD1	.	TRBV6-1	TRBJ1-2	TGTGCCAGCAGTGAAAGGGGACAGGGAGTCTATGGCTACACCTTC	CASSERGQGVYGYTF
TRBD1	.	TRBV19	TRBJ1-3	TGTGCCAGTAGTATGGGACAGGGAAACACCATATATTTT	CASSMGQGNTIYF
.	.	TRBV5-1	TRBJ1-1	TGCGCCAGCAGACCCGATGCACAGAACACTGAAGCTTTCTTT	CASRPDAQNTEAFF
TRBD2	.	TRBV27	TRBJ2-3	TGTGCCAGCACCCTGGGGACTAGCGGGACCCTTAGCACAGATACGCAGTATTTT	CASTLGTSGTLSTDTQYF
TRBD1	.	TRBV11-2	TRBJ1-1	TGTGCCAGCAGCCCAAGGGACAGGGGGAATTGGGGCACTGAAGCTTTCTTT	CASSPRDRGNWGTEAFF
TRBD1	.	TRBV6-1	TRBJ2-7	TGTGCCAGCAGTGAATATCCGGACAGGGAGGTCTACGAGCAGTACTTC	CASSEYPDREVYEQYF
TRBD1	.	TRBV27	TRBJ1-6	TGTGCCAGCAGTTGGGGACACAGGGACAGCTCCTATAATTCACCCCTCCACTTT	CASSWGHRDSSYNSPLHF
TRBD2	.	TRBV15	TRBJ2-3	TGTGCCACCAGCGGCCTCCTCGGGGGAGCGGGGGGGACCGTCGATACGCAGTATTTT	CATSGLLGGAGGTVDTQYF
TRBD2	.	TRBV7-3	TRBJ2-1	TGTGCCAGCAGCTCCTCTAGCGGGGCCCACAATGAGCAGTTCTTC	CASSSSSGAHNEQFF